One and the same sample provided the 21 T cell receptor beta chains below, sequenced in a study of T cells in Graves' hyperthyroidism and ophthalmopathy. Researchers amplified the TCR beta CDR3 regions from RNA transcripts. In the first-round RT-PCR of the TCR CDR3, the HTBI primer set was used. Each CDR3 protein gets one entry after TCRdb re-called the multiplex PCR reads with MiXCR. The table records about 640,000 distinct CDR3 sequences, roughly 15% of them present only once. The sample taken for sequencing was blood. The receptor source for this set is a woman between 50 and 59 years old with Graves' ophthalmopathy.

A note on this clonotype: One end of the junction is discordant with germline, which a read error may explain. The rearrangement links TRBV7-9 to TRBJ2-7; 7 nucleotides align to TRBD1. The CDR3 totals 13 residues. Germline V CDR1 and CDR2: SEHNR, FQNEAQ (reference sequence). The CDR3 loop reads CAGSLQGEREQYF. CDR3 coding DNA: TGTGCCGGCAGCTTGCAGGGGGAACGCGAGCAGTACTTC.

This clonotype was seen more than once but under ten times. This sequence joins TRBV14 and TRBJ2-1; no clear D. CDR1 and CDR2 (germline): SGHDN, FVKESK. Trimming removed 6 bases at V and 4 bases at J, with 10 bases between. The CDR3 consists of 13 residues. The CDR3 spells CASSIDLYNEQFF. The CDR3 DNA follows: TGTGCCAGCAGTATTGACTTATACAATGAGCAGTTCTTC.

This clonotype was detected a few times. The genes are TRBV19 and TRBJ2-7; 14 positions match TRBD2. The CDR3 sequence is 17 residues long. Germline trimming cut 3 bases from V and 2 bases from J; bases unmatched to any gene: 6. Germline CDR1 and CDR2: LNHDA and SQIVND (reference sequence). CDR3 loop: CASSMGLAGASAYEQYF. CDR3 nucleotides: TGTGCCAGTAGTATGGGACTAGCGGGAGCTAGTGCCTACGAGCAGTACTTC.

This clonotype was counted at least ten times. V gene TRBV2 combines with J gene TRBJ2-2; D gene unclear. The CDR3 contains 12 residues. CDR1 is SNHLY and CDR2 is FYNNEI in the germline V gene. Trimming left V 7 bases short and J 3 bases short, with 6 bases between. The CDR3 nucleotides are TGTGCCAGCACAGTACACACCGGGGAGCTGTTTTTT. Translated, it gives CASTVHTGELFF.

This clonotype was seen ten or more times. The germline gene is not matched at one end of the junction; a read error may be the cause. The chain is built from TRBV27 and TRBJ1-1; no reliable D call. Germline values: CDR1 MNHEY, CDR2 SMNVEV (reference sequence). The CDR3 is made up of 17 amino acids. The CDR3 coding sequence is TGTGCCAGCAGTCTATCCGGGATCGAGGGCATGAACACTGAAGCTTTCTTT. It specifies CASSLSGIEGMNTEAFF.

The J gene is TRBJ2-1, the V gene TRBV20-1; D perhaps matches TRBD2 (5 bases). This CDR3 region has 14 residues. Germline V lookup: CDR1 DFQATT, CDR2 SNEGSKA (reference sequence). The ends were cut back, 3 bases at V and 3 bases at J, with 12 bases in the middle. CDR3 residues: CSASRGNLYNEQFF. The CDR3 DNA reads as TGCAGTGCTAGTCGGGGAAACCTCTACAATGAGCAGTTCTTC.

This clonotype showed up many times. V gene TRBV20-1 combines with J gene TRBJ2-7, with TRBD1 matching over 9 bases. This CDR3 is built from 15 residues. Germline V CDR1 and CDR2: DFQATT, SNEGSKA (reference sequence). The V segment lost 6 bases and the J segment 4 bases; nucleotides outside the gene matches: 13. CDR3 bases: TGCAGTGCCATTACCTCCTCCGGGACAGGGTACGAGCAGTACTTC. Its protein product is CSAITSSGTGYEQYF.

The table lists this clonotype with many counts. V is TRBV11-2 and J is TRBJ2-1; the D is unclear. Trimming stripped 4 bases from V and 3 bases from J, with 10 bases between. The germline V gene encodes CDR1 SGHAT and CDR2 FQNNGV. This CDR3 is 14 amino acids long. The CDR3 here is CASSSVKGYNEQFF. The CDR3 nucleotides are TGTGCCAGCAGCTCCGTTAAAGGCTACAATGAGCAGTTCTTC.

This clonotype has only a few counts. The CDR3 DNA sequence: TGTGCCAGCAACCCCGGGACGGCAATGAACACTGAAGCTTTCTTT. This sequence encodes CASNPGTAMNTEAFF. This rearrangement joins TRBV5-4 to TRBJ1-1; D might be TRBD1 (5 bases). The CDR3 totals 15 residues. V was pared by 6 bases and J by 0 bases, with 15 bases between. The V gene's germline CDR1 is SGHNT and CDR2 YYREEE (reference sequence).

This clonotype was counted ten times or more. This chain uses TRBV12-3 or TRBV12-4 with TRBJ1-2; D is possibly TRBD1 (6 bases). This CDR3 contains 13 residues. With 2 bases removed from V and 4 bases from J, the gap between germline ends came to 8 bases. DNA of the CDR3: TGTGCCAGCAGTTTACGGGGGGCCTATGGCTACACCTTC. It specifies CASSLRGAYGYTF.

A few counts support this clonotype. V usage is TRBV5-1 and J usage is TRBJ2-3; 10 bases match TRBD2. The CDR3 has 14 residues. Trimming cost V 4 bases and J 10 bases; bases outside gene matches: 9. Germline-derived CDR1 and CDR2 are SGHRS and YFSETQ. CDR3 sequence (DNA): TGCGCCAGCAGCGAAGGACTAGCGGAGAATGCGCAGTATTTT. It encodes CASSEGLAENAQYF. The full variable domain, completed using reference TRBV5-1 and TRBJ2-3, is KAGVTQTPRYLIKTRGQQVTLSCSPISGHRSVSWYQQTPGQGLQFLFEYFSETQRNKGNFPGRFSGRQFSNSRSEMNVSTLELGDSALYLCASSEGLAENAQYFGPGTRLTVL.

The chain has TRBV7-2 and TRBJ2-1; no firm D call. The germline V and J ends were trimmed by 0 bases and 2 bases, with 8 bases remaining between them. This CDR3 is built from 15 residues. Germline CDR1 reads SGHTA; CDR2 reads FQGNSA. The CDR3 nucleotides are TGTGCCAGCAGCTTAGCGCAGACCCCCTACAATGAGCAGTTCTTC. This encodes CASSLAQTPYNEQFF.

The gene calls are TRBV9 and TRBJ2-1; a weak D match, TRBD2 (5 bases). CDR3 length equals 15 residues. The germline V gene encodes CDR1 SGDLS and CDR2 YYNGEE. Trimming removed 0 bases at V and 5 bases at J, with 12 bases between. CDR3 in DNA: TGTGCCAGCAGCGTAGTGGGAGCCCCCAACAATGAGCAGTTCTTC. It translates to CASSVVGAPNNEQFF.

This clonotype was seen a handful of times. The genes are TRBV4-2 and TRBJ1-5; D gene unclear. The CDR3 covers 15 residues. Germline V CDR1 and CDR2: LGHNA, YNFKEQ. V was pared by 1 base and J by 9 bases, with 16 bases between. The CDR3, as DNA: TGTGCCAGCAGCCAAGCGGCGGAGAATCTAGGGCCCCAGCATTTT. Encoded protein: CASSQAAENLGPQHF.

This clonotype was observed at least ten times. CDR3 sequence: CASSEIGQDYGYTF. The CDR3 bases are TGTGCCAGCAGTGAAATTGGACAGGACTATGGCTACACCTTC. The gene calls are TRBV2 and TRBJ1-2; the match to TRBD1 covers 7 bases. This CDR3 has 14 amino acids. V dropped 2 bases and J dropped 3; count of bases not matched to a gene: 3. The germline CDR1 and CDR2 sequences are SNHLY and FYNNEI.

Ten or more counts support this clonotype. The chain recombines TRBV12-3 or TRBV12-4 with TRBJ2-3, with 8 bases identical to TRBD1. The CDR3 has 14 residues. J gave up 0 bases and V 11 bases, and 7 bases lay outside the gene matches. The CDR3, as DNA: TGTGCCGTGAGGGACAGGCGAAGCACAGATACGCAGTATTTT. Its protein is CAVRDRRSTDTQYF.

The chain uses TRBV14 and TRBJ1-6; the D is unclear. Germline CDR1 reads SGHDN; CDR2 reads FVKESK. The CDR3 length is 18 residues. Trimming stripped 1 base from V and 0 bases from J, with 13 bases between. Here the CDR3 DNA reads TGTGCCAGCAGCCAAGGACTCAACCATCTCTCCTATAATTCACCCCTCCACTTT. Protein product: CASSQGLNHLSYNSPLHF.

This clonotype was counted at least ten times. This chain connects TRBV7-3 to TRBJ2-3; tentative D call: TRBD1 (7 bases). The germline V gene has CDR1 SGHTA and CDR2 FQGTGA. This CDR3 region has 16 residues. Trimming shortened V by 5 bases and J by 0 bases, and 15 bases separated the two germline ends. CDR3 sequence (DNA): TGTGCCAGCAGCGCCCAGGGGGGCACAAGCACAGATACGCAGTATTTT. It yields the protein CASSAQGGTSTDTQYF.

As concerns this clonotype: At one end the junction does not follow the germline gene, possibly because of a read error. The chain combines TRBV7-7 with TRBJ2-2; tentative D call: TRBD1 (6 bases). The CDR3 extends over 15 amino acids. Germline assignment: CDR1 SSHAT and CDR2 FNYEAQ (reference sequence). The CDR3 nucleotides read TGTGCTAGCAGCCAGTTCGCAGGGGCCCCCGGGGAGCTGTTTTTT. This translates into CASSQFAGAPGELFF. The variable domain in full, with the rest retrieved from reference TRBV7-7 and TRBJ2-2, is GAGVSQSPRYKVTKRGQDVTLRCDPISSHATLYWYQQALGQGPEFLTYFNYEAQPDKSGLPSDRFSAERPEGSISTLTIQRTEQRDSAMYRCASSQFAGAPGELFFGEGSRLTVL.

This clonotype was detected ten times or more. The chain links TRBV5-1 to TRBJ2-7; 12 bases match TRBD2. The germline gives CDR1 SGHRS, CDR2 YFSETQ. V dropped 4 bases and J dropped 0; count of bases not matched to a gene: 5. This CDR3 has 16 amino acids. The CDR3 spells CASSTGTSGPSYEQYF. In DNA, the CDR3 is TGCGCCAGCAGCACGGGGACTAGCGGGCCCTCCTACGAGCAGTACTTC.

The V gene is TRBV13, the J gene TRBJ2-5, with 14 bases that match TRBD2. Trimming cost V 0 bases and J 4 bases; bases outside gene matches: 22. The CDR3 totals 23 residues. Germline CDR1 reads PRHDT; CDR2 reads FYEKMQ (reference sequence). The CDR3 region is CASSLGLGPPGLAGDGVAETQYF. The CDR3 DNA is TGTGCCAGCAGCTTAGGTCTAGGTCCGCCGGGACTAGCGGGAGATGGGGTTGCAGAGACCCAGTACTTC.